This T cell receptor (beta chain) was identified during a study of beta chain features in type 1 diabetes. Study-wide findings and caveats: No resolution was reached here on whether HLA type influences TCRB rearrangement. Type 1 diabetes patients showed a moderate but significant shortening of TCRB CDR3s in all four CD4+ subsets. For type 1 diabetes patients, VDJ junctions showed fewer insertions and more deletions.

CD45RO/CCR7/CD25/CD127/CD95/CD27 staining was used to isolate CD4+ naive, central memory, regulatory and stem cell-like memory cells by sorting. What was sequenced were expressed TCRB transcripts, since all of the isolated RNA had been reverse transcribed. Profiled with immunoSEQ multiplex PCR; TCRdb holds only in-frame clones, not every one. In the table there are about 320,000 clones, approximately 15% of which are singletons. About this clone: Its target is not known.

CDR3 size: 13 residues. Trimming removed 8 bases from V and 5 bases from J; junction bases left unmatched: 6. From germline, CDR1 is SEHNR and CDR2 FQNEAQ (reference sequence). Sequences were obtained from central memory CD4+ T cells from blood. This receptor was identified in a man younger than 45 in good health. J is TRBJ2-1 and V is TRBV7-9, with 7 bases identical to TRBD2. The CDR3 sequence: CASAGVWNNEQFF. The CDR3 nucleotides read TGTGCCAGCGCGGGAGTTTGGAACAATGAGCAGTTCTTC.